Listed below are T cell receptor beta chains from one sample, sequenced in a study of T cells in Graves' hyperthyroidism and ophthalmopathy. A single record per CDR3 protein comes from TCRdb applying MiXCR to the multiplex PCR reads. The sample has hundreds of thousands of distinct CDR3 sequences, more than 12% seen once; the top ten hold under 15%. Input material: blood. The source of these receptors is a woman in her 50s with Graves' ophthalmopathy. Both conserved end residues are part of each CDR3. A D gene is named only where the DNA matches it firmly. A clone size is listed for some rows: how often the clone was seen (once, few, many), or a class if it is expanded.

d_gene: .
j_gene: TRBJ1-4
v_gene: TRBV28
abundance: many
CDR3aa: CASSLTRGPNGRKLFF
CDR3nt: TGTGCCAGCAGTTTGACAAGAGGGCCCAACGGGCGAAAACTGTTTTTT

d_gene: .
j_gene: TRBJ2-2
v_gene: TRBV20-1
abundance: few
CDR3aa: CSALTRFIGTGELFF
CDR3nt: TGCAGTGCCCTGACTAGGTTCATAGGGACCGGGGAGCTGTTTTTT

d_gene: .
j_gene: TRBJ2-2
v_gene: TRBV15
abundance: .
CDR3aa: CATSPIGTPNTGELFF
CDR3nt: TGTGCCACCAGCCCTATCGGGACCCCGAACACCGGGGAGCTGTTTTTT

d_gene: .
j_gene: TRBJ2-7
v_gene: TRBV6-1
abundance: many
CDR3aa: CASSEEGGRSYEQYF
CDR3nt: TGTGCCAGCAGTGAAGAGGGGGGGCGATCCTACGAGCAGTACTTC

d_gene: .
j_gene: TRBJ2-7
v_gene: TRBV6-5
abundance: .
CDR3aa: CASSYYGRWPYEQYF
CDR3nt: TGTGCCAGCAGTTACTACGGGCGGTGGCCCTACGAGCAGTACTTC

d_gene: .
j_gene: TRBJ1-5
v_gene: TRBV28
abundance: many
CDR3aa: CASSFSLGNQPQHF
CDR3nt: TGTGCCAGCAGTTTCTCTTTGGGCAATCAGCCCCAGCATTTT

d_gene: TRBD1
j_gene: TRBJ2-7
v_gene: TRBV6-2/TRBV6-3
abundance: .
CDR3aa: CASSYRTGIRYEQYF
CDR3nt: TGTGCCAGCAGTTACAGGACAGGGATTCGCTACGAGCAGTACTTC

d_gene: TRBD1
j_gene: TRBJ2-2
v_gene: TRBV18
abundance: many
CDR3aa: CASSPGSGQVLTGELFF
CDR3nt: TGTGCCAGCTCACCGGGTTCGGGACAGGTTCTCACCGGGGAGCTGTTTTTT

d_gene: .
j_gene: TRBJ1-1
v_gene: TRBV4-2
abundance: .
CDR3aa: CASSQEGHEAFF
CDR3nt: TGTGCCAGCAGCCAAGAAGGACATGAAGCTTTCTTT

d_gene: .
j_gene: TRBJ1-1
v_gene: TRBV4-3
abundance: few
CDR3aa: CASSQDSGGSSSNTEAFF
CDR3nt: TGCGCCAGCAGCCAAGATTCGGGGGGGAGCTCCTCGAACACTGAAGCTTTCTTT

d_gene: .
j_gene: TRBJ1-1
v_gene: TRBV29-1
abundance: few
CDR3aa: CSVEGVTGAFVNTEAFF
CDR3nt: TGCAGCGTTGAAGGGGTCACAGGCGCCTTTGTTAACACTGAAGCTTTCTTT

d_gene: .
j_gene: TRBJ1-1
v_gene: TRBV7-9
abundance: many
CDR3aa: CASSTPPGTTEAFF
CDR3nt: TGTGCCAGCAGCACACCTCCCGGGACCACTGAAGCTTTCTTT

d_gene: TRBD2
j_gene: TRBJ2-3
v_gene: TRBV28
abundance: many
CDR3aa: CASSLLAGDPDTQYF
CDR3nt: TGTGCCAGCAGTTTACTAGCGGGTGATCCAGATACGCAGTATTTT

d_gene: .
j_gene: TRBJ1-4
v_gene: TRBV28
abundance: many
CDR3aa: CASRTANEKLFF
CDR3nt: TGTGCCAGCAGAACAGCAAATGAAAAACTGTTTTTT

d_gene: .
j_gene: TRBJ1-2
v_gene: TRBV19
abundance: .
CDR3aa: CASSPQGQTYGYTF
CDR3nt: TGTGCCAGTAGTCCCCAAGGACAGACCTATGGCTACACCTTC

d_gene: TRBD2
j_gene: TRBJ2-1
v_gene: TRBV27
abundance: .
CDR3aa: CASRARGGRYSDEQFF
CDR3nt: TGTGCCAGCAGAGCACGGGGCGGGAGATATAGCGATGAGCAGTTCTTC

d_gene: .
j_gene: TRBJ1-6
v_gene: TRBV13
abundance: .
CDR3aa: CASSTLRQGENSPLHF
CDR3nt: TGTGCCAGCAGCACTCTTCGCCAGGGAGAAAATTCACCCCTCCACTTT

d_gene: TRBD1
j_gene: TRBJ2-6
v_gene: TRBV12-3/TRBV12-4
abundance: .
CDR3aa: CASGSTGVGANVLTF
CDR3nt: TGTGCCAGCGGTTCTACAGGGGTCGGGGCCAACGTCCTGACTTTC

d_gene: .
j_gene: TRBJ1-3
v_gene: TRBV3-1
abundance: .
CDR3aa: CASSQGWQSQNF
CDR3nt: TGTGCCAGCAGCCAAGGGTGGCAGAGCCAGAATTTT

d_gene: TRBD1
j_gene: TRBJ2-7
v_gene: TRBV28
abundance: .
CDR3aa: CASNRDRGPYEQYF
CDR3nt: TGTGCCAGCAACCGGGACAGGGGACCCTACGAGCAGTACTTC

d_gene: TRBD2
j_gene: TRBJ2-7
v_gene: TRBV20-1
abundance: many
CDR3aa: CSAPSPQRDPYEQYF
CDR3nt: TGCAGTGCGCCCTCCCCTCAGCGGGACCCCTACGAGCAGTACTTC

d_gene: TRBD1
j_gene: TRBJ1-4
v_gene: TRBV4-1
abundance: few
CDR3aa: CASSQVSQGAEKLFF
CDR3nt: TGCGCCAGCAGCCAAGTGTCACAGGGGGCAGAAAAACTGTTTTTT

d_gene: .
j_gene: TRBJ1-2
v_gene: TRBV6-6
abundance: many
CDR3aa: CASSYNGGGYTF
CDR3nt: TGTGCCAGCAGTTACAACGGAGGCGGCTACACCTTC

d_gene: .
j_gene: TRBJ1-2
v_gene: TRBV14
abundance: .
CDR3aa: CASSRSGTPIYGYTF
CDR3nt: TGTGCCAGCAGCCGATCCGGGACACCAATCTATGGCTACACCTTC

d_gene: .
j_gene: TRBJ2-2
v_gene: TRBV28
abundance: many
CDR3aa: CASSLSAGSYTGELFF
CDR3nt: TGTGCCAGCAGTTTATCGGCAGGGTCGTACACCGGGGAGCTGTTTTTT

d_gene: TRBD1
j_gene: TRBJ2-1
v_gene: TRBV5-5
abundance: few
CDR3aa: CASSPGDRSYNNEQFF
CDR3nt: TGTGCCAGCAGCCCAGGGGACAGGTCATACAACAATGAGCAGTTCTTC

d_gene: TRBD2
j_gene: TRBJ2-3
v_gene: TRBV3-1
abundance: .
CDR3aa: CASSQEGGLAGFPDTQYF
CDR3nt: TGTGCCAGCAGCCAAGAGGGGGGACTAGCGGGATTTCCAGATACGCAGTATTTT

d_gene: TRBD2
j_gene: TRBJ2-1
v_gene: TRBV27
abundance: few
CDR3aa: CASSTGLAVSSYNEQFF
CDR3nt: TGTGCCAGCAGTACGGGACTAGCGGTGAGCTCCTACAATGAGCAGTTCTTC

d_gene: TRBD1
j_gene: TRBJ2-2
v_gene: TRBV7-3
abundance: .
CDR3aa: CASSLSTGGIGELFF
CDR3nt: TGTGCCAGCAGCTTAAGTACAGGGGGCATCGGGGAGCTGTTTTTT